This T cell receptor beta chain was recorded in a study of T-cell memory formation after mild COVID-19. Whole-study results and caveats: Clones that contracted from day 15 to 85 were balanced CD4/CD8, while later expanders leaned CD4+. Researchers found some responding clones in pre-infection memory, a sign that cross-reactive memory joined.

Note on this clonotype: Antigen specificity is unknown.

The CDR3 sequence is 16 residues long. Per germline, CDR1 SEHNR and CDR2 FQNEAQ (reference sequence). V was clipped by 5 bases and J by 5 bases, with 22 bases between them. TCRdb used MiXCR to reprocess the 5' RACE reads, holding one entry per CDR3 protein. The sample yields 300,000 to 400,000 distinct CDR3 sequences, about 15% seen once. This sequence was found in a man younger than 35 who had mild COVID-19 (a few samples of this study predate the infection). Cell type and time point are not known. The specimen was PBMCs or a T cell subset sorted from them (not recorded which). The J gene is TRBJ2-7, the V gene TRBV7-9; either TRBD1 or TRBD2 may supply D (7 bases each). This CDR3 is CASSIGGRTGFDEQYV. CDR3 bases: TGTGCCAGCAGCATCGGGGGGCGGACAGGTTTCGACGAGCAGTACGTC.